This T cell receptor (beta chain) was sequenced for a study of tumor-infiltrating lymphocytes in primary liver carcinoma. The researchers obtained blood RNA from unsorted whole blood and also extracted germline DNA. Details on this clonotype: The antigen is unknown. The junction departs from the called germline gene at one end, perhaps through a read error.

Whole-study findings and limits: Bulk samples went unsorted, so CD4+ and CD8+ repertoires were not compared.

TCR beta cDNA came from approximately 0.55 ug total RNA, primed with a constant-region primer. Construction of TCR beta libraries relied on three successive nested multiplex PCR rounds employing slightly modified ARM-PCR. MiXCR, applied by TCRdb to the multiplex PCR reads, yields one record per CDR3 protein. The sample shows about 310,000 distinct CDR3 sequences, around three fifths of them seen only once. Sequencing used peripheral blood. The source is a man aged 35 to 55 with primary liver carcinoma and hepatitis B virus infection.

The CDR3 sequence is CDSSRRTGGPLGETQYF. CDR3 DNA: TGTGACAGCAGCCGAAGGACTGGCGGCCCTCTAGGAGAGACCCAGTACTTC. The rearrangement uses TRBV6-6 and TRBJ2-5, with D perhaps matching TRBD2 (5 bases). Germline CDR1 and CDR2: MNHNY and SVGAGI (reference sequence). The CDR3 totals 17 residues.